These 24 T cell receptor beta chains came from one sample sequenced in a study of blood T cell repertoires in COVID-19. The table came from immunoSEQ multiplex PCR; TCRdb's copy has only in-frame clones and leaves some out. The profile shows about 300,000 clones, about 85% of them singletons. Sequences were obtained from peripheral blood. Receptors were obtained from a human donor in a cohort sampled during active COVID-19.

V usage is TRBV9 and J usage is TRBJ2-7; TRBD2 might be the D (5 bases). The V gene lost 2 bases and the J gene lost 3 bases, with 9 bases spanning the gap. The V gene's germline CDR1 is SGDLS and CDR2 YYNGEE. The CDR3 is made up of 13 amino acids. CDR3: CASSVGGHYEQYF. CDR3 nucleotide sequence: TGTGCCAGCAGCGTGGGCGGGCACTACGAGCAGTACTTC.

This clone was counted between two and nine times. The chain employs TRBV2 and TRBJ1-6, with D perhaps matching TRBD1 (6 bases). The CDR3 runs 13 residues. CDR1 is SNHLY and CDR2 is FYNNEI in the germline V gene. Trimming cost V 6 bases and J 7 bases, with 10 bases left between them. In DNA form, the CDR3 reads TGTGCCAGCAGCAGGACAGAAAATTCACCCCTCCACTTT. Translating gives CASSRTENSPLHF. The full variable domain, completed using reference TRBV2 and TRBJ1-6, is EPEVTQTPSHQVTQMGQEVILRCVPISNHLYFYWYRQILGQKVEFLVSFYNNEISEKSEIFDDQFSVERPDGSNFTLKIRSTKLEDSAMYFCASSRTENSPLHFGNGTRLTVT.

V is TRBV5-1 and J is TRBJ2-2; TRBD2 matches 9 bases. With 4 bases clipped from V and 4 bases from J, the junction kept 5 bases outside the gene matches. This CDR3 has 15 residues. Germline assignment: CDR1 SGHRS and CDR2 YFSETQ. The CDR3 region is CASSPVAGATGELFF. The CDR3 DNA is TGCGCCAGCAGCCCCGTAGCGGGAGCCACCGGGGAGCTGTTTTTT. Drawing the rest from reference TRBV5-1 and TRBJ2-2, the complete variable domain is KAGVTQTPRYLIKTRGQQVTLSCSPISGHRSVSWYQQTPGQGLQFLFEYFSETQRNKGNFPGRFSGRQFSNSRSEMNVSTLELGDSALYLCASSPVAGATGELFFGEGSRLTVL.

The rearrangement uses TRBV9 and TRBJ1-1; TRBD1 matches 8 bases. The junction had 20 bases not matched to a gene; V was cut back by 4 bases and J by 0 bases. CDR1 SGDLS and CDR2 YYNGEE come from the germline V gene. CDR3 length: 20 residues. The CDR3 loop reads CASSSVADGGTGTMNTEAFF. CDR3 coding DNA: TGTGCCAGCAGCAGCGTAGCTGATGGGGGGACAGGCACCATGAACACTGAAGCTTTCTTT.

This sequence joins TRBV5-1 and TRBJ1-6; 12 positions agree with TRBD1. Trimming cost V 0 bases and J 8 bases; bases outside gene matches: 3. Germline-derived CDR1 and CDR2 are SGHRS and YFSETQ. The CDR3 consists of 16 residues. This chain's CDR3 is CASSLGDRGPYSPLHF. The DNA of the CDR3 is TGCGCCAGCAGCTTGGGGGACAGGGGGCCTTATTCACCCCTCCACTTT.

The table lists this clone with a count of one. The rearrangement joins TRBV5-4 to TRBJ2-1; no clear D gene. Per the germline V gene, CDR1 is SGHNT and CDR2 is YYREEE (reference sequence). The CDR3 consists of 12 residues. The V end lost 4 bases, the J end lost 3 bases, and 5 bases lay between the germline ends. CDR3 DNA sequence: TGTGCCAGCAGCACTTACTACAATGAGCAGTTCTTC. Its protein is CASSTYYNEQFF.

Concerning this clone itself: This sample includes further DNA sequences coding for the same CDR3. V and J are TRBV18 and TRBJ1-2; 10 nucleotides line up with TRBD1. V was pared by 6 bases and J by 3 bases, with 4 bases of the junction left unmatched. This CDR3 region has 14 residues. Germline lookup yields CDR1 KGHSH and CDR2 LQKENI. CDR3 residues: CASSPGTGDYGYTF. CDR3 DNA sequence: TGTGCCAGCTCCCCCGGGACAGGGGACTATGGCTACACCTTC.

The V call is TRBV25-1, the J call TRBJ1-5, with D uncertain. V lost 1 base to trimming and J lost 0 bases, with 4 bases between them. This CDR3 region has 14 residues. CDR1 and CDR2 from the germline V gene are MGHDK and SYGVNS. The CDR3 here is CASSESVSNQPQHF. As DNA, the CDR3 is TGTGCCAGCAGTGAATCTGTTAGCAATCAGCCCCAGCATTTT.

The chain recombines TRBV25-1 with TRBJ2-1; 11 bases are shared with TRBD2. With 9 bases clipped from V and 6 bases from J, the junction kept 13 bases outside the gene matches. The CDR3 has 16 residues. Germline assignment: CDR1 MGHDK and CDR2 SYGVNS. CDR3 DNA sequence: TGTGCCAGACGACTAGCGGGAATCAAAGGCGGCAATGAGCAGTTCTTC. Protein sequence: CARRLAGIKGGNEQFF.

The chain combines TRBV28 with TRBJ1-6; 7 bases fit TRBD1. This CDR3 is built from 14 residues. J lost 10 bases, V lost 3 bases, and 6 bases had no gene match. The germline V gene has CDR1 MDHEN and CDR2 SYDVKM. Here the CDR3 reads CASSLGQSNSPLHF. CDR3 in DNA: TGTGCCAGCAGTTTGGGACAGTCCAACTCACCCCTCCACTTT.

This chain links TRBV7-6 with TRBJ2-1; 11 bases line up with TRBD2. Looked up from germline, CDR1 is SGHVS and CDR2 is FNYEAQ. The CDR3 is made up of 17 amino acids. The ends lost 3 bases at V and 6 bases at J; junction bases unmatched: 10. The CDR3 DNA reads TGTGCCAGCAGCTTCGATCTTAGCGGGAGGGCCATCAATGAGCAGTTCTTC. As protein: CASSFDLSGRAINEQFF.

This clone was observed a few times. The rearrangement uses TRBV2 and TRBJ1-6, with 7 positions matching TRBD1. After removal of 6 bases from V and 6 bases from J, the junction contained 11 bases not matched to a gene. The CDR3 is 16 residues long. CDR1 SNHLY and CDR2 FYNNEI come from the germline V gene. The CDR3 sequence is CASRVTGWGSNSPLHF. In DNA, the CDR3 is TGTGCCAGCAGGGTGACAGGGTGGGGCTCTAATTCACCCCTCCACTTT.

The rearrangement links TRBV9 to TRBJ2-1, with 8 bases aligning to TRBD1. Trimming cost V 3 bases and J 5 bases; bases outside gene matches: 4. Germline-derived CDR1 and CDR2 are SGDLS and YYNGEE. This CDR3 has 14 amino acids. In DNA, the CDR3 is TGTGCCAGCAGCGCCTGGACAGGGAACAATGAGCAGTTCTTC. Protein: CASSAWTGNNEQFF.

The chain recombines TRBV19 with TRBJ2-4, with D possibly being TRBD2 (6 bases). The CDR3 sequence is 16 residues long. Per the germline V gene, CDR1 is LNHDA and CDR2 is SQIVND (reference sequence). Deletions cut 8 bases from V and 1 base from J, with 18 bases between. As DNA, the CDR3 is TGTGCCAGTCAACCGGTAGGGGCGGGGGCCAAAAACATTCAGTACTTC. Protein: CASQPVGAGAKNIQYF. The variable domain in full, completed from reference TRBV19 and TRBJ2-4, reads DGGITQSPKYLFRKEGQNVTLSCEQNLNHDAMYWYRQDPGQGLRLIYYSQIVNDFQKGDIAEGYSVSREKKESFPLTVTSAQKNPTAFYLCASQPVGAGAKNIQYFGAGTRLSVL.

V gene TRBV4-2 combines with J gene TRBJ2-7, with TRBD1 matching over 8 bases. The trim removed 4 bases at V and 4 bases at J, leaving 9 bases unmatched. Looked up from germline, CDR1 is LGHNA and CDR2 is YNFKEQ. The CDR3 covers 15 residues. The CDR3 DNA is TGTGCCAGCAGCCCCCTGGGACAGGATGGATACGAGCAGTACTTC. As protein: CASSPLGQDGYEQYF.

This rearrangement joins TRBV7-8 to TRBJ2-7; 7 bases agree with TRBD2. Trimming cost V 0 bases and J 2 bases; bases outside gene matches: 10. Germline V gene lookup returns CDR1 SGHVS and CDR2 FQNEAQ. The CDR3 has 17 residues. The CDR3 spells CASSLAISLARTYEQYF. CDR3 nucleotide sequence: TGTGCCAGCAGCTTAGCGATATCACTAGCGCGGACCTACGAGCAGTACTTC.

DNA for the CDR3: TGTGCCAGTAGTAGCCTTGCGGGGGTGACTGAAGCTTTCTTT. Translated, it gives CASSSLAGVTEAFF. The rearrangement uses TRBV19 and TRBJ1-1, with D tentatively TRBD1 (5 bases). The CDR3 spans 14 residues. V lost 4 bases, J lost 5 bases, and 14 bases lay in between. Germline lookup yields CDR1 LNHDA and CDR2 SQIVND (reference sequence).

This sequence joins TRBV19 and TRBJ1-1; D is perhaps TRBD1 (5 bases). CDR1 LNHDA and CDR2 SQIVND come from the germline V gene (reference sequence). The ends were cut back, 3 bases at V and 4 bases at J, with 12 bases in the middle. The CDR3 totals 14 residues. The CDR3 loop is CASSMWGAITEAFF. Here the CDR3 DNA reads TGTGCCAGTAGTATGTGGGGCGCGATCACTGAAGCTTTCTTT. The full variable domain, rest sourced from reference TRBV19 and TRBJ1-1, is DGGITQSPKYLFRKEGQNVTLSCEQNLNHDAMYWYRQDPGQGLRLIYYSQIVNDFQKGDIAEGYSVSREKKESFPLTVTSAQKNPTAFYLCASSMWGAITEAFFGQGTRLTVV.

The genes are TRBV28 and TRBJ2-3, with 8 bases fitting TRBD2. The germline CDR1 and CDR2 sequences are MDHEN and SYDVKM. This CDR3 has 16 residues. V dropped 8 bases and J dropped 6; count of bases not matched to a gene: 16. The DNA for the CDR3 is TGTGCCAGCTGCTCCCCGGGGGGGCCGACCCATGATACGCAGTATTTT. Translation gives CASCSPGGPTHDTQYF. The whole variable domain, remainder taken from reference TRBV28 and TRBJ2-3, is DVKVTQSSRYLVKRTGEKVFLECVQDMDHENMFWYRQDPGLGLRLIYFSYDVKMKEKGDIPEGYSVSREKKERFSLILESASTNQTSMYLCASCSPGGPTHDTQYFGPGTRLTVL.

This chain uses TRBV2 with TRBJ2-7; 8 bases are a match to TRBD1. Germline trimming cut 5 bases from V and 2 bases from J; bases unmatched to any gene: 5. This CDR3 comprises 14 residues. Germline lookup yields CDR1 SNHLY and CDR2 FYNNEI. DNA of the CDR3: TGTGCCAGCAGTTGGGACAGGCGGACCTACGAGCAGTACTTC. Amino acid sequence: CASSWDRRTYEQYF.

To note about this clone: At one boundary the junction diverges from the germline segment, which might be a read error. The rearrangement links TRBV6-2 or TRBV6-3 to TRBJ2-7; 12 nucleotides align to TRBD2. The CDR3 is made up of 14 amino acids. Germline V gene sequence: CDR1 MNHEY, CDR2 SVGEGT. The CDR3 DNA sequence: TGTGCCAGCAGCGACGGACTAGCGGGGTACGCGCAGTACTTC. Translated, it gives CASSDGLAGYAQYF.

The chain recombines TRBV30 with TRBJ2-4; 9 nucleotides agree with TRBD2. The CDR3 covers 14 residues. Germline V gene lookup returns CDR1 GTSNPN and CDR2 SVGIG (reference sequence). With 7 bases clipped from V and 7 bases from J, the junction kept 11 bases outside the gene matches. The CDR3 region is CAYKNAGGVNIQYF. For the CDR3, the DNA is TGTGCCTACAAAAACGCGGGAGGGGTGAACATTCAGTACTTC.

This chain joins TRBV29-1 and TRBJ2-7, with D perhaps TRBD1 (6 bases). Looked up from germline, CDR1 is SQVTM and CDR2 is ANQGSEA. The CDR3 has 14 residues. The germline V and J ends were trimmed by 4 bases and 4 bases, with 17 bases remaining between them. CDR3 loop: CSVALVDSLYEQYF. In DNA form, the CDR3 reads TGCAGCGTTGCGCTAGTGGACAGCCTTTACGAGCAGTACTTC.

The rearrangement uses TRBV5-1 and TRBJ2-2, with 7 bases lining up with TRBD1. V was clipped by 4 bases and J by 6 bases; unmatched bases: 9. This CDR3 comprises 15 residues. Germline V lookup: CDR1 SGHRS, CDR2 YFSETQ. The CDR3 here is CASSPTGQGAGELFF. CDR3 coding DNA: TGCGCCAGCAGCCCTACTGGGCAGGGGGCCGGGGAGCTGTTTTTT.